A selection of T cell receptor beta chains follows, all from one sample in a study of response to subunit inactivated influenza vaccine. TCRdb ran MiXCR on the RT-PCR reads and lists one entry per CDR3 protein. Found here are approximately 730,000 distinct CDR3 sequences, 11% to 15% of them singletons; the top ten hold around 7.3%. This specimen was PBMCs from blood, taken about 14 days before vaccination. All receptors come from a man aged 50-59 years who received an inactivated influenza vaccine. Each CDR3 is given with its conserved first and last residue. D genes are given only for firm matches. Rows may omit the clone size; those that give it use once, few, many or a size class.

.	.	TRBV20-1	TRBJ2-5	CSAPRPGAGETQYF	TGCAGTGCTCCAAGACCCGGGGCTGGGGAGACCCAGTACTTC
.	few	TRBV20-1	TRBJ1-3	CSADDRNSGNTIYF	TGCAGTGCTGACGACAGGAACTCTGGAAACACCATATATTTT
TRBD1	.	TRBV3-1	TRBJ2-5	CASSPQTGQSGQYF	TGTGCCAGCAGCCCCCAGACAGGGCAAAGCGGCCAGTACTTC
TRBD2	many	TRBV11-2	TRBJ2-7	CATEAGGPAYEQYF	TGTGCCACGGAAGCGGGAGGGCCCGCCTACGAGCAGTACTTC
.	.	TRBV24-1	TRBJ2-3	CATSDPGAPSTDTQYF	TGTGCCACCAGTGATCCTGGGGCCCCGAGCACAGATACGCAGTATTTT
.	.	TRBV7-2	TRBJ2-1	CASSPGRYEQFF	TGTGCCAGCAGCCCCGGAAGGTACGAGCAGTTCTTC
.	few	TRBV3-1	TRBJ2-2	CASSQVSGSGELFF	TGTGCCAGCAGCCAAGTCTCAGGGTCCGGGGAGCTGTTTTTT
.	once	TRBV5-1	TRBJ1-6	CASSLATSSGGSPLHF	TGCGCCAGCAGCTTGGCCACCTCCTCGGGAGGATCACCCCTCCACTTT
.	.	TRBV6-1	TRBJ1-6	CASSLGRVASPLHF	TGTGCCAGCTCCCTGGGAAGAGTGGCTTCGCCCCTCCACTTT
TRBD1	.	TRBV5-1	TRBJ2-4	CASSPGQGSGRNIQYF	TGCGCCAGCAGCCCGGGACAGGGATCGGGTAGAAACATTCAGTACTTC
TRBD2	.	TRBV4-3	TRBJ2-5	CASSPGASGGAQETQYF	TGCGCCAGCAGCCCGGGGGCTAGCGGGGGGGCCCAAGAGACCCAGTACTTC
TRBD2	few	TRBV9	TRBJ2-1	CASSIGTSGSSNEQFF	TGTGCCAGCAGCATAGGGACTAGCGGGAGCTCCAATGAGCAGTTCTTC
.	.	TRBV6-1	TRBJ2-2	CASTLPATGELFF	TGTGCCAGCACTCTTCCGGCCACCGGGGAGCTGTTTTTT
.	.	TRBV5-1	TRBJ2-7	CASSTGDTRSYEQYF	TGCGCCAGCAGCACGGGGGACACTAGATCCTACGAGCAGTACTTC
.	.	TRBV3-1	TRBJ2-7	CASSQEFRRTEYEQYF	TGTGCCAGCAGCCAAGAGTTCCGGAGGACAGAATACGAGCAGTACTTC
TRBD1	few	TRBV29-1	TRBJ1-2	CSVSGQGIDYGYTF	TGCAGCGTTTCGGGACAGGGGATCGACTATGGCTACACCTTC
TRBD1	few	TRBV20-1	TRBJ2-3	CSATGTDTDTQYF	TGCAGTGCTACCGGGACAGACACAGATACGCAGTATTTT